A selection of T cell receptor beta chains follows, all from one sample in a study of T cell repertoires in cytomegalovirus infection. TCRdb redid the calling of the reads with MiXCR, one entry per CDR3 protein. The data contain 300,000 or so distinct CDR3 sequences, around 9.1% of them singletons. Sequencing was performed on PBMCs. The receptor source for this set is a human donor in good health (CMV status not recorded). Some clones in this sample may be carry-over from other donors' samples. Each CDR3 is given with its conserved first and last residue. The order of the fields is CDR3 protein, CDR3 DNA, clone size, J gene, V gene, D gene. D genes are given only for firm matches. The listing skips clone size in some rows; elsewhere it reads once, few, many or a size class.

CDR3 protein: CASSRTGTGSGANVLTF
CDR3 DNA: TGTGCCAGCAGCCGGACAGGGACGGGCTCTGGGGCCAACGTCCTGACTTTC
clone size: many
J gene: TRBJ2-6
V gene: TRBV7-2
D gene: TRBD1

CDR3 protein: CASSYPAGGPNTDTQYF
CDR3 DNA: TGTGCCAGCAGTTACCCAGCGGGGGGGCCTAACACAGATACGCAGTATTTT
clone size: many
J gene: TRBJ2-3
V gene: TRBV6-2/TRBV6-3
D gene: TRBD2

CDR3 protein: CASARHLVSTDTQYF
CDR3 DNA: TGTGCCAGCGCACGCCATTTGGTGTCCACAGATACGCAGTATTTT
clone size: many
J gene: TRBJ2-3
V gene: TRBV2
D gene: NA

CDR3 protein: CASSVFGANTGELFF
CDR3 DNA: TGTGCCAGCAGCGTTTTTGGGGCGAACACCGGGGAGCTGTTTTTT
clone size: NA
J gene: TRBJ2-2
V gene: TRBV2
D gene: NA

CDR3 protein: CASSLISNYGYTF
CDR3 DNA: TGTGCCAGCAGTTTAATATCTAACTATGGCTACACCTTC
clone size: NA
J gene: TRBJ1-2
V gene: TRBV28
D gene: NA

CDR3 protein: CSVERSGLGETQYF
CDR3 DNA: TGCAGCGTTGAGAGGTCGGGGTTGGGAGAGACCCAGTACTTC
clone size: many
J gene: TRBJ2-5
V gene: TRBV29-1
D gene: NA

CDR3 protein: CASSLYDRGNTGELFF
CDR3 DNA: TGCGCCAGCAGCCTATATGACAGGGGAAACACCGGGGAGCTGTTTTTT
clone size: many
J gene: TRBJ2-2
V gene: TRBV4-1
D gene: TRBD1

CDR3 protein: CASSLLAGVGGTSTEAFF
CDR3 DNA: TGTGCCAGCAGCTTATTAGCTGGGGTCGGGGGGACGAGTACTGAAGCTTTCTTT
clone size: NA
J gene: TRBJ1-1
V gene: TRBV7-6
D gene: NA

CDR3 protein: CSGQPGQSYNEQFF
CDR3 DNA: TGCAGCGGGCAGCCGGGACAAAGCTACAATGAGCAGTTCTTC
clone size: few
J gene: TRBJ2-1
V gene: TRBV29-1
D gene: NA

CDR3 protein: CASSYMGRNTEAFF
CDR3 DNA: TGTGCCAGCAGTTACATGGGGAGAAACACTGAAGCTTTCTTT
clone size: many
J gene: TRBJ1-1
V gene: TRBV6-2/TRBV6-3
D gene: NA

CDR3 protein: CASKALEGGTEAFF
CDR3 DNA: TGTGCCAGCAAGGCACTTGAGGGGGGCACTGAAGCTTTCTTT
clone size: many
J gene: TRBJ1-1
V gene: TRBV7-9
D gene: NA

CDR3 protein: CATSRDKDLGEKLFF
CDR3 DNA: TGTGCCACCAGCAGAGATAAGGATCTGGGGGAAAAACTGTTTTTT
clone size: few
J gene: TRBJ1-4
V gene: TRBV15
D gene: NA

CDR3 protein: CASSVRTGSNYGYTF
CDR3 DNA: TGTGCCAGCAGTGTCCGGACGGGCTCTAACTATGGCTACACCTTC
clone size: many
J gene: TRBJ1-2
V gene: TRBV6-1
D gene: NA

CDR3 protein: CASRGTRPNNEQFF
CDR3 DNA: TGTGCCAGCAGAGGGACTAGACCTAACAATGAGCAGTTCTTC
clone size: NA
J gene: TRBJ2-1
V gene: TRBV6-2/TRBV6-3
D gene: TRBD2

CDR3 protein: CASINGGFEAFF
CDR3 DNA: TGTGCCAGCATCAACGGGGGGTTTGAAGCTTTCTTT
clone size: NA
J gene: TRBJ1-1
V gene: TRBV6-5
D gene: NA

CDR3 protein: CASSSGRGVLDKNIQYF
CDR3 DNA: TGTGCCAGCAGTTCCGGGCGGGGAGTCCTCGACAAAAACATTCAGTACTTC
clone size: many
J gene: TRBJ2-4
V gene: TRBV7-8
D gene: NA

CDR3 protein: CASSTGSGQLNTEAFF
CDR3 DNA: TGTGCCAGCAGCACCGGGTCTGGGCAGTTGAACACTGAAGCTTTCTTT
clone size: many
J gene: TRBJ1-1
V gene: TRBV28
D gene: NA

CDR3 protein: CASSLRKRATPMADGYTF
CDR3 DNA: TGCGCCAGCAGCCTAAGGAAACGGGCCACCCCTATGGCCGATGGCTACACCTTC
clone size: few
J gene: TRBJ1-2
V gene: TRBV4-3
D gene: NA

CDR3 protein: CASSFPSGTGAGNTGELFF
CDR3 DNA: TGTGCCAGCAGCTTCCCCTCTGGGACAGGGGCGGGGAACACCGGGGAGCTGTTTTTT
clone size: many
J gene: TRBJ2-2
V gene: TRBV7-8
D gene: TRBD1

CDR3 protein: CASSPDPKNIQYF
CDR3 DNA: TGTGCCAGCAGTCCGGATCCCAAAAACATTCAGTACTTC
clone size: many
J gene: TRBJ2-4
V gene: TRBV6-1
D gene: NA

CDR3 protein: CSARDRRTNTGELFF
CDR3 DNA: TGCAGTGCTAGAGACCGCCGGACAAACACCGGGGAGCTGTTTTTT
clone size: many
J gene: TRBJ2-2
V gene: TRBV20-1
D gene: NA

CDR3 protein: CARNPRGTRNNPNQPQHF
CDR3 DNA: TGCGCCAGGAACCCACGCGGGACCAGAAACAACCCCAATCAGCCCCAGCATTTT
clone size: many
J gene: TRBJ1-5
V gene: TRBV23-1
D gene: NA

CDR3 protein: CASSLGQLESPLHF
CDR3 DNA: TGTGCCAGCAGCCTTGGACAGTTGGAATCACCCCTCCACTTT
clone size: many
J gene: TRBJ1-6
V gene: TRBV7-9
D gene: NA

CDR3 protein: CASSLGRVGEAFF
CDR3 DNA: TGTGCCAGCAGCTTAGGCAGGGTGGGTGAAGCTTTCTTT
clone size: few
J gene: TRBJ1-1
V gene: TRBV7-9
D gene: NA

CDR3 protein: CSAKGASGGSSYNEQFF
CDR3 DNA: TGCAGTGCTAAAGGGGCTAGCGGGGGGAGCTCCTACAATGAGCAGTTCTTC
clone size: many
J gene: TRBJ2-1
V gene: TRBV20-1
D gene: TRBD2

CDR3 protein: CASSSANFGNRGGGTEAFF
CDR3 DNA: TGTGCCAGCAGCTCGGCCAATTTTGGGAATAGGGGAGGAGGCACTGAAGCTTTCTTT
clone size: NA
J gene: TRBJ1-1
V gene: TRBV5-4
D gene: NA